Presented here are 25 T cell receptor beta chains from one specimen sequenced in a study of T cells after yellow fever vaccination. TCRdb analysed the 5' RACE reads with MiXCR anew, one entry per CDR3 protein. The sample contains about 52,000 distinct CDR3 sequences, more than 6.5% of which appear only once. The input for sequencing was CD8+ T cells not binding an NS4B(214-222) dextramer, sorted from PBMCs, taken 35 to 50 days after the first yellow fever vaccination. These receptors were collected from a man aged 18 to 29 who received the YFV17D yellow fever vaccine.

Comment on this clonotype: This clone may be a read error of a much larger clone one base away. This chain joins TRBV4-3 and TRBJ2-1; D call uncertain. There are 16 residues in the CDR3. V lost 0 bases to trimming and J lost 4 bases, with 13 bases between them. CDR1 and CDR2 (germline): LGHNA, YSLEER. The CDR3 loop reads CASSQDRVGSYNEQFF. The CDR3 region has the DNA TGCGCCAGCAGCCAAGATCGGGTGGGAAGTTACAATGAGCAGTTCTTC.

The genes are TRBV7-6 and TRBJ1-6; D is perhaps TRBD1 (5 bases). With 2 bases removed from V and 6 bases from J, the gap between germline ends came to 11 bases. The CDR3 length is 15 residues. Looked up from germline, CDR1 is SGHVS and CDR2 is FNYEAQ. In DNA, the CDR3 is TGTGCCAGCAGCTTACGGGACTCTACTAATTCACCCCTCCACTTT. Translated: CASSLRDSTNSPLHF.

This clonotype was counted a few times. CDR3 sequence reads: CASRNLAAITDTQYF. CDR3 bases: TGCGCCAGCAGGAATCTAGCGGCCATCACAGATACGCAGTATTTT. The chain uses TRBV10-2 and TRBJ2-3, with TRBD2 matching 7 bases. The CDR3 spans 15 residues. J gave up 2 bases and V 6 bases, and 8 bases lay outside the gene matches. Germline V lookup: CDR1 WSHSY, CDR2 SAAADI.

In this sample, this clonotype turned up a few times. The chain is built from TRBV12-3 or TRBV12-4 and TRBJ2-1, with no clear D. This CDR3 comprises 15 residues. Trimming took 4 bases from V and 0 from J, leaving 10 bases between them. The CDR3 reads CASSSPRSSYNEQFF. The CDR3 region has the DNA TGTGCCAGCAGTTCTCCTAGGAGCTCCTACAATGAGCAGTTCTTC.

J is TRBJ2-1 and V is TRBV27, with D uncertain. The CDR3 is 15 amino acids. Germline CDR1 and CDR2: MNHEY and SMNVEV (reference sequence). V lost 3 bases to trimming and J lost 0 bases, with 9 bases between them. CDR3 nucleotide sequence: TGTGCCAGCAGTTTGGGTCCTAGCTCCTACAATGAGCAGTTCTTC. Protein product: CASSLGPSSYNEQFF.

Only a few counts were recorded for this clonotype. In DNA form, the CDR3 reads TGTGCCAGCAGTCACCTAGCGGACTACAATGAGCAGTTCTTC. Translation: CASSHLADYNEQFF. V is TRBV12-3 or TRBV12-4 and J is TRBJ2-1, with 7 bases fitting TRBD2. CDR3 length equals 14 residues. V was pared by 5 bases and J by 3 bases, with 4 bases of the junction left unmatched.

The chain combines TRBV4-1 with TRBJ1-3; 10 bases are shared with TRBD1. Trimming removed 3 bases from V and 1 base from J; junction bases left unmatched: 9. The CDR3 is 18 amino acids. Germline loops: CDR1 MGHRA, CDR2 YSYEKL. CDR3 DNA sequence: TGCGCCAGCAGCCAGGACCCCGGGACAGGGGTTTCTGGAAACACCATATATTTT. Amino acids: CASSQDPGTGVSGNTIYF.

The chain has TRBV4-1 and TRBJ2-7; 7 bases are shared with TRBD2. After removal of 0 bases from V and 5 bases from J, the junction contained 4 bases not matched to a gene. The CDR3 loop spans 14 amino acids. Looked up from germline, CDR1 is MGHRA and CDR2 is YSYEKL. The CDR3 protein is CASSQEGRGDEQYV. The CDR3 region has the DNA TGCGCCAGCAGCCAAGAAGGGAGGGGCGACGAGCAGTACGTC.

This clonotype was counted at least ten times. This chain joins TRBV6-5 and TRBJ2-7; a possible D gene is TRBD1 (6 bases). V was trimmed by 4 bases and J by 2 bases, leaving 12 bases between them. Germline V gene lookup returns CDR1 MNHEY and CDR2 SVGAGI. The CDR3 is 14 amino acids. As DNA, the CDR3 is TGTGCCAGCAGTTCCCGGGACATGCCCTACGAGCAGTACTTC. Translating gives CASSSRDMPYEQYF.

This clonotype was recorded many times. The chain recombines TRBV7-2 with TRBJ2-7; 8 nucleotides agree with TRBD2. CDR1 and CDR2 from the germline V gene are SGHTA and FQGNSA. Losses at the gene ends were 5 bases for V and 2 bases for J; bases not matched to a gene: 5. The CDR3 runs 14 residues. In DNA form, the CDR3 reads TGTGCCAGCAGCCCTCGGGGGGGGGCCTACGAGCAGTACTTC. It specifies CASSPRGGAYEQYF.

This clonotype has a count of ten or more. V usage is TRBV10-2 and J usage is TRBJ2-5; D is undetermined. Trimming left V 6 bases short and J 9 bases short, with 17 bases between. CDR1 WSHSY and CDR2 SAAADI come from the germline V gene. The CDR3 runs 13 residues. The CDR3 nucleotides are TGCGCCAGCAGGGCCGGACCCCGGAGACCCCAGTACTTC. Translated, it gives CASRAGPRRPQYF.

The gene calls are TRBV13 and TRBJ2-7; D might be TRBD1 (5 bases). The CDR3 is made up of 15 amino acids. CDR1 and CDR2 from the germline V gene are PRHDT and FYEKMQ (reference sequence). The V end lost 5 bases, the J end lost 2 bases, and 16 bases lay between the germline ends. CDR3 sequence (DNA): TGTGCCAGCAGCGCACCCGGACACGGGCCCTACGAGCAGTACTTC. It encodes CASSAPGHGPYEQYF.

This clonotype turned up a few times. The chain joins TRBV7-9 to TRBJ1-5; TRBD1 matches at 8 bases. CDR1 and CDR2 from the germline V gene are SEHNR and FQNEAQ (reference sequence). The trim removed 8 bases at V and 2 bases at J, leaving 5 bases unmatched. The CDR3 consists of 14 residues. DNA for the CDR3: TGTGCCAGCGCGGCACAGGGGGGCAATCAGCCCCAGCATTTT. It is translated as CASAAQGGNQPQHF.

The chain links TRBV11-3 to TRBJ2-7; the D gene is possibly TRBD1 (5 bases). The V and J ends lost 1 base and 2 bases respectively, with 9 bases between them. Germline CDR1 and CDR2: SGHNT and YENEEA. The CDR3 has 14 amino acids. The CDR3: CASSLGTTPYEQYF. CDR3 DNA sequence: TGTGCCAGCAGCTTAGGGACAACCCCCTACGAGCAGTACTTC.

The sample holds a few counts of this clonotype. The gene calls are TRBV12-3 or TRBV12-4 and TRBJ2-3; possibly TRBD1 or TRBD2 for D (5 bases each). Trimming shortened V by 6 bases and J by 2 bases, and 18 bases separated the two germline ends. CDR3 length: 16 amino acids. CDR3 sequence (DNA): TGTGCCAGCAGGGGGACCGCCTTTTTCCCCACAGATACGCAGTATTTT. It yields the protein CASRGTAFFPTDTQYF.

By sample share, this clonotype is medium-sized. This chain links TRBV5-6 with TRBJ2-3; D gene uncertain. The CDR3 runs to 15 residues. V was shortened by 2 bases and J by 3 bases, with 13 bases between the two germline ends. From germline, CDR1 is SGHDT and CDR2 YYEEEE. CDR3 region: CASSFETLLTDTQYF. DNA of the CDR3: TGTGCCAGCAGCTTTGAGACACTACTTACAGATACGCAGTATTTT. Combining the CDR3 with reference TRBV5-6 and TRBJ2-3 gives the whole variable domain DAGVTQSPTHLIKTRGQQVTLRCSPKSGHDTVSWYQQALGQGPQFIFQYYEEEERQRGNFPDRFSGHQFPNYSSELNVNALLLGDSALYLCASSFETLLTDTQYFGPGTRLTVL.

This chain links TRBV7-6 with TRBJ2-2; D is ambiguous. V lost 1 base to trimming and J lost 6 bases, with 6 bases between them. Germline V gene sequence: CDR1 SGHVS, CDR2 FNYEAQ. There are 13 residues in the CDR3. In DNA, the CDR3 is TGTGCCAGCAGCTTAGTGGGGTCCGGGGAGCTGTTTTTT. This encodes CASSLVGSGELFF.

The genes are TRBV6-6 and TRBJ1-1; D is undetermined. The germline gives CDR1 MNHNY, CDR2 SVGAGI (reference sequence). The length of the CDR3 is 11 residues. Trimming took off 5 bases at V and 8 bases at J, with 9 bases between the two ends. This CDR3 reads CASSPGGEAFF. CDR3 coding DNA: TGTGCCAGCAGTCCCGGCGGCGAAGCTTTCTTT.

This clonotype was counted at least ten times. The V gene is TRBV5-6, the J gene TRBJ2-7; D is perhaps TRBD2 (6 bases). V was trimmed by 2 bases and J by 3 bases, leaving 18 bases between them. Germline lookup yields CDR1 SGHDT and CDR2 YYEEEE. CDR3 length: 16 amino acids. CDR3 sequence: CASSLRLGEENYEQYF. The CDR3 DNA is TGTGCCAGCAGCTTAAGACTAGGGGAAGAGAACTACGAGCAGTACTTC.

This clonotype was observed at least ten times. The chain combines TRBV11-2 with TRBJ2-1; D gene unclear. The CDR3 runs 11 residues. Germline V CDR1 and CDR2: SGHAT, FQNNGV. V gave up 3 bases and J gave up 10 bases, with 7 bases separating them. The CDR3 sequence is CASSFVGEQFF. In nucleotides, the CDR3 is TGTGCCAGCAGCTTCGTTGGGGAGCAGTTCTTC. Full variable domain (outside the CDR3, taken from reference TRBV11-2 and TRBJ2-1): EAGVAQSPRYKIIEKRQSVAFWCNPISGHATLYWYQQILGQGPKLLIQFQNNGVVDDSQLPKDRFSAERLKGVDSTLKIQPAKLEDSAVYLCASSFVGEQFFGPGTRLTVL.

The table lists this clonotype with many counts. The V call is TRBV11-2, the J call TRBJ2-2; possibly TRBD1 or TRBD2 for D (5 bases each). This CDR3 spans 15 amino acids. Germline V gives CDR1 SGHAT, CDR2 FQNNGV. Trimming took off 3 bases at V and 0 bases at J, with 8 bases between the two ends. The CDR3 DNA reads TGTGCCAGCAGCTTTAGAGGGGCGAACACCGGGGAGCTGTTTTTT. This sequence encodes CASSFRGANTGELFF.

This clonotype was seen at least ten times. The chain combines TRBV19 with TRBJ2-1; D is possibly TRBD2 (5 bases). V lost 8 bases and J 4 bases, leaving 12 bases between the germline ends. The CDR3 covers 13 residues. Germline V gene lookup returns CDR1 LNHDA and CDR2 SQIVND (reference sequence). The CDR3 DNA is TGTGCCAGTCAAATACGAGGGTACAATGAGCAGTTCTTC. Translated, it gives CASQIRGYNEQFF.

The chain uses TRBV20-1 and TRBJ1-5, with a possible D match to TRBD1 (5 bases). Trimming pared 5 bases from V and 1 base from J, leaving 12 bases between. The CDR3 sequence is 14 residues long. Germline CDR1 is DFQATT and CDR2 is SNEGSKA (reference sequence). DNA for the CDR3: TGCAGTGCTTTGACAGACACGAGCAATCAGCCCCAGCATTTT. Its translation is CSALTDTSNQPQHF.

A few counts support this clonotype. The rearrangement links TRBV25-1 to TRBJ1-4, with no clear D. The CDR3 runs to 15 residues. Germline V gives CDR1 MGHDK, CDR2 SYGVNS. V lost 3 bases and J lost 5, with 13 bases in between. CDR3 nucleotide sequence: TGTGCCAGCAGTGAGTTCGGTAGCGGCAATGAAAAACTGTTTTTT. Its translation is CASSEFGSGNEKLFF.

This clonotype has ten or more counts. The chain uses TRBV19 and TRBJ2-2; possible D gene TRBD1, 6 bases. Looked up from germline, CDR1 is LNHDA and CDR2 is SQIVND (reference sequence). V dropped 9 bases and J dropped 1 base, with 15 bases sitting between them. The CDR3 loop spans 15 amino acids. CDR3 sequence reads: CASHVGTLNTGELFF. For the CDR3, the DNA is TGTGCCAGCCACGTCGGGACACTGAACACCGGGGAGCTGTTTTTT.